The 2 T cell receptor beta chains in this list originate from one sample, sequenced in a study of blood T cells in healthy people across ages. PCR was performed a second time for 7 to 11 cycles using a sample-barcoded 5' primer and a J-beta primer mix. TCRdb re-derived calls from the 5' RACE reads in MiXCR, one entry per CDR3 protein. The data hold about 1.4 million distinct CDR3 sequences, with around 55% observed a single time. Sequenced input: blood. The receptors originated from a man between 18 and 35 years old in good health.

The rearrangement links TRBV7-2 to TRBJ2-7; D possibly corresponds to TRBD2 (7 bases). Trimming pared 5 bases from V and 3 bases from J, leaving 14 bases between. Germline lookup yields CDR1 SGHTA and CDR2 FQGNSA. The CDR3 extends over 14 amino acids. The CDR3 sequence is CASSGRGGDYEQYF. CDR3 bases: TGTGCCAGCAGCGGGAGAGGGGGGGACTACGAGCAGTACTTC.

This rearrangement joins TRBV15 to TRBJ2-1; maybe TRBD1 (6 bases). CDR3 length: 13 residues. Trimming stripped 3 bases from V and 10 bases from J, with 13 bases between. The V gene's germline CDR1 is LNHNV and CDR2 YYDKDF (reference sequence). CDR3 DNA sequence: TGTGCCACCAGCAGCACCCCCGGACAGGAGCAGTTCTTC. Translated: CATSSTPGQEQFF.